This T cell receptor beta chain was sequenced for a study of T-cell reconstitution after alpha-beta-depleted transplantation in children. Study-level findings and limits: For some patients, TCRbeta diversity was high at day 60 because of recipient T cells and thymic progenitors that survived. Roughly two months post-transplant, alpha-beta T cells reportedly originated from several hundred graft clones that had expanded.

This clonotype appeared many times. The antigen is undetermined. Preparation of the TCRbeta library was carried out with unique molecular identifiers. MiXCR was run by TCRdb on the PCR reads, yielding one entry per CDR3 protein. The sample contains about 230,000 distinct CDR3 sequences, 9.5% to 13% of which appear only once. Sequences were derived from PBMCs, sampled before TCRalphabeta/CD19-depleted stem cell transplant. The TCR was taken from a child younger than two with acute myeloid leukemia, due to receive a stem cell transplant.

The CDR3 DNA reads TGTGCCAGCAGCACCCGACAGGGGGCCTACGAGCAGTACTTC. Its protein is CASSTRQGAYEQYF. The chain combines TRBV7-2 with TRBJ2-7, with TRBD1 matching over 9 bases. CDR3 size: 14 residues. V lost 5 bases and J lost 2; bases outside the gene matches: 4. Germline V gene sequence: CDR1 SGHTA, CDR2 FQGNSA.